This section outlines one T cell receptor (beta chain) sequence together with its context. With 0 bases removed from V and 2 bases from J, the gap between germline ends came to 5 bases. CDR3 length: 14 amino acids. Germline V CDR1 and CDR2: SGHRS, YFSETQ. This specimen belongs to a study of radiotherapy plus CTLA-4 blockade in lung cancer. The method was immunoSEQ multiplex PCR; TCRdb's version includes in-frame clones alone and lacks a portion of them. This sample has about 97,000 clones; about four fifths occur once, and the top ten carry roughly 2.8%. This chain joins TRBV5-1 and TRBJ2-2; no definite D call. This TCR was recovered from a human donor with non-small cell lung cancer who had a partial response to radiotherapy plus ipilimumab. Some clones in this sample may be carry-over from other donors' samples. The sample was peripheral blood, taken from a patient treated with radiotherapy plus ipilimumab. CDR3 loop: CASSLGANTGELFF. DNA for the CDR3: TGCGCCAGCAGCTTGGGCGCAAACACCGGGGAGCTGTTTTTT.